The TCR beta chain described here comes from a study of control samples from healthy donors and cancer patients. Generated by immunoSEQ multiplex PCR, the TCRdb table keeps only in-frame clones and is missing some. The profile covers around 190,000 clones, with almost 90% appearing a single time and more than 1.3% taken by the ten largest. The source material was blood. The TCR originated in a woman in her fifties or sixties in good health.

The CDR3 nucleotides are TGTGCCAGCACCCCCCCGGCGGGAGGGCCCCAGGGTGAGCAGTTCTTC. Its protein is CASTPPAGGPQGEQFF. The genes are TRBV7-2 and TRBJ2-1; TRBD2 matches at 9 bases. Germline V gene lookup returns CDR1 SGHTA and CDR2 FQGNSA. CDR3 size: 16 residues. The trim removed 7 bases at V and 9 bases at J, leaving 16 bases unmatched. Full variable domain (rest looked up from reference TRBV7-2 and TRBJ2-1): GAGVSQSPSNKVTEKGKDVELRCDPISGHTALYWYRQSLGQGLEFLIYFQGNSAPDKSGLPSDRFSAERTGGSVSTLTIQRTQQEDSAVYLCASTPPAGGPQGEQFFGPGTRLTVL.